Presented here are 7 T cell receptor beta chains from one specimen sequenced in a study of OX40 agonist ivuxolimab in advanced cancers. Profiled with immunoSEQ multiplex PCR; TCRdb holds only in-frame clones, not every one. The sample holds about 9,800 clones, 89% seen once. This material consisted of CD4+ or CD8+ T cells sorted from blood, taken in a trial of the OX40 agonist ivuxolimab. The receptors derive from an adult with an advanced solid tumor such as melanoma, head and neck, liver or kidney cancer.

This chain joins TRBV15 and TRBJ2-7; D remains unclear. Trimming removed 3 bases from V and 2 bases from J, with 14 bases in between. The CDR3 length is 15 residues. Germline V gene data show CDR1 as LNHNV and CDR2 as YYDKDF (reference sequence). The CDR3, as DNA: TGTGCCACCAGCAGGGTAGGCCTAAAGACCTACGAGCAGTACTTC. It codes for CATSRVGLKTYEQYF. The full variable domain, its missing parts supplied by reference TRBV15 and TRBJ2-7, is DAMVIQNPRYQVTQFGKPVTLSCSQTLNHNVMYWYQQKSSQAPKLLFHYYDKDFNNEADTPDNFQSRRPNTSFCFLDIRSPGLGDTAMYLCATSRVGLKTYEQYFGPGTRLTVT.

V usage is TRBV28 and J usage is TRBJ2-7, with TRBD2 as a possible D gene (6 bases). Germline lookup yields CDR1 MDHEN and CDR2 SYDVKM. This CDR3 is 14 amino acids long. V lost 6 bases and J 10 bases, leaving 22 bases between the germline ends. In DNA, the CDR3 is TGTGCCAGCAGATGGAGCGGGCTCCGAGGTCTCCAGTACTTC. Protein sequence: CASRWSGLRGLQYF.

This clone came up a few times. V usage is TRBV6-5 and J usage is TRBJ2-1; D unclear. Per the germline V gene, CDR1 is MNHEY and CDR2 is SVGAGI. Trimming pared 5 bases from V and 4 bases from J, leaving 12 bases between. The CDR3 length is 14 residues. CDR3 loop: CASSRLGLYNEQFF. DNA for the CDR3: TGTGCCAGCAGTCGGTTAGGTCTTTACAATGAGCAGTTCTTC.

The chain employs TRBV9 and TRBJ2-2, with 7 nucleotides matching TRBD2. Per germline, CDR1 SGDLS and CDR2 YYNGEE. The V and J ends lost 5 bases and 4 bases, in that order; junction bases with no gene match: 8. The CDR3 has 15 amino acids. The CDR3 DNA sequence: TGTGCCAGCAGACCAACGGCGGGAGCCACCGGGGAGCTGTTTTTT. Protein: CASRPTAGATGELFF. The variable domain in full, with the rest retrieved from reference TRBV9 and TRBJ2-2, is DSGVTQTPKHLITATGQRVTLRCSPRSGDLSVYWYQQSLDQGLQFLIQYYNGEERAKGNILERFSAQQFPDLHSELNLSSLELGDSALYFCASRPTAGATGELFFGEGSRLTVL.

There are a few counts of this clone. The CDR3 nucleotides are TGTGCCAGCAGTTTTGAGGGCGGGGGGCATCAGCCCCAGCATTTT. Protein product: CASSFEGGGHQPQHF. The chain joins TRBV28 to TRBJ1-5; a possible D gene is TRBD1 (6 bases). Germline V gives CDR1 MDHEN, CDR2 SYDVKM. The V end was cut by 3 bases, the J end by 5 bases, with 14 bases between. The CDR3 contains 15 residues.

The chain couples TRBV28 to TRBJ2-3; D is perhaps TRBD2 (8 bases). Germline assignment: CDR1 MDHEN and CDR2 SYDVKM. V dropped 1 base and J dropped 6 bases, with 11 bases sitting between them. The CDR3 spans 14 residues. CDR3 region: CASSLLAGQDTQYF. CDR3 nucleotides: TGTGCCAGCAGTTTATTAGCGGGACAGGATACGCAGTATTTT.

This chain links TRBV29-1 with TRBJ2-3; D may be TRBD1 or TRBD2 (6 bases each). The germline V gene encodes CDR1 SQVTM and CDR2 ANQGSEA. Trimming stripped 6 bases from V and 0 bases from J, with 16 bases between. The CDR3 is made up of 15 amino acids. CDR3 in amino acids: CSVALSGASTDTQYF. The CDR3 bases are TGCAGCGTAGCCCTCTCGGGGGCCAGCACAGATACGCAGTATTTT.